The next 12 T cell receptor beta chains were all read from a single sample in a study of blood T cell repertoires in COVID-19 (dated by TCRdb to 2018 to 2020). Library creation used the immunoSEQ multiplex PCR assay. Not all clones reach the TCRdb copy of this immuneACCESS table, which keeps in-frame sequences only. Checked studies attribute under half of the gap to unresolved V genes and leave the rest unexplained. Present in this sample are some 110,000 clones, around 79% of which were seen just once. The ten largest clones add up to 2.5% of the sample. The material sequenced was peripheral blood. The receptor source for this set is a man aged 50-60 years with acute or convalescent COVID-19.

A single count supports this clone. The CDR3 reads CASSYARGLVTNTGELFF. The CDR3 nucleotides are TGTGCCAGCAGTTACGCCAGGGGGCTCGTCACGAACACCGGGGAGCTGTTTTTT. This chain joins TRBV6-2 or TRBV6-3 and TRBJ2-2, with 8 bases fitting TRBD1. The CDR3 is 18 residues long. Germline V gene sequence: CDR1 MNHEY, CDR2 SVGEGT. The trim removed 2 bases at V and 0 bases at J, leaving 8 bases unmatched.

The chain employs TRBV18 and TRBJ2-5; possibly TRBD1 for D (7 bases). This CDR3 spans 16 amino acids. The V and J ends lost 5 bases and 5 bases respectively, with 21 bases between them. CDR1 KGHSH and CDR2 LQKENI come from the germline V gene. The CDR3 DNA reads as TGTGCCAGCTCATCTATCAGGGGGGCTCCAGGGGAGACCCAGTACTTC. Translated: CASSSIRGAPGETQYF.

J is TRBJ2-5 and V is TRBV19, with D perhaps TRBD2 (6 bases). Deletions cut 4 bases from V and 1 base from J, with 7 bases between. Germline V CDR1 and CDR2: LNHDA, SQIVND (reference sequence). The CDR3 runs 13 residues. CDR3 sequence reads: CASSKGLQETQYF. The CDR3 coding sequence is TGTGCCAGTAGTAAGGGACTCCAAGAGACCCAGTACTTC.

In its sample, this clone was seen a few times. The V call is TRBV11-2, the J call TRBJ1-1, with 8 nucleotides matching TRBD1. Germline V gene lookup returns CDR1 SGHAT and CDR2 FQNNGV. The CDR3 spans 13 residues. After removal of 6 bases from V and 4 bases from J, the junction contained 4 bases not matched to a gene. CDR3 in DNA: TGTGCCAGCAGGGACAGGGAGGTCACTGAAGCTTTCTTT. It encodes CASRDREVTEAFF.

This clone appeared a single time. The chain uses TRBV9 and TRBJ2-1, with D perhaps matching TRBD2 (5 bases). Germline CDR1 reads SGDLS; CDR2 reads YYNGEE. CDR3 size: 15 residues. V was pared by 1 base and J by 5 bases, with 13 bases between. DNA for the CDR3: TGTGCCAGCAGCGTACTAACTAGTCACGACAATGAGCAGTTCTTC. This encodes CASSVLTSHDNEQFF.

This clone turned up a few times. The CDR3: CASSVSSGGRDTQYF. In DNA form, the CDR3 reads TGTGCCAGCAGCGTATCGAGCGGGGGGAGAGATACGCAGTATTTT. The rearrangement joins TRBV9 to TRBJ2-3; 9 bases are a match to TRBD2. CDR1 and CDR2 (germline): SGDLS, YYNGEE. V lost 1 base and J lost 5; bases outside the gene matches: 5. The CDR3 is made up of 15 amino acids.

This chain links TRBV5-6 with TRBJ1-5, with 9 bases lining up with TRBD1. Unmatched junction bases numbered 2, after V lost 4 bases and J lost 3 bases. CDR3 length: 14 residues. Germline CDR1 reads SGHDT; CDR2 reads YYEEEE. Here the CDR3 reads CASSRQGVNQPQHF. CDR3 bases: TGTGCCAGCAGCAGACAGGGGGTCAATCAGCCCCAGCATTTT.

The chain has TRBV19 and TRBJ2-3; perhaps TRBD1 as D (6 bases). CDR3 size: 15 residues. Trimming took 6 bases from V and 1 from J, leaving 14 bases between them. Germline V gene data show CDR1 as LNHDA and CDR2 as SQIVND (reference sequence). The CDR3 reads CASRAGARGTDTQYF. CDR3 nucleotide sequence: TGTGCCAGTAGGGCAGGGGCTCGGGGCACAGATACGCAGTATTTT.

The chain couples TRBV12-3 or TRBV12-4 to TRBJ1-4; tentative D call: TRBD1 (6 bases). CDR3 length: 13 residues. V was shortened by 5 bases and J by 8 bases, with 12 bases between the two germline ends. The CDR3 DNA is TGTGCCAGCAGTCGGGACAACACAGAAAAACTGTTTTTT. Translation gives CASSRDNTEKLFF.

This rearrangement joins TRBV13 to TRBJ2-3, with TRBD2 matching 8 bases. The ends lost 4 bases at V and 2 bases at J; junction bases unmatched: 17. Per the germline V gene, CDR1 is PRHDT and CDR2 is FYEKMQ (reference sequence). The CDR3 runs to 19 residues. The CDR3 DNA sequence: TGTGCCAGCAGCTCCAGCCTCCCGACTAGCGCCCGAACCACAGATACGCAGTATTTT. It is translated as CASSSSLPTSARTTDTQYF.

The chain is built from TRBV6-1 and TRBJ1-2; 10 nucleotides align to TRBD1. Per germline, CDR1 MNHNS and CDR2 SASEGT. J was trimmed by 2 bases and V by 2 bases; bases with no gene match: 2. This CDR3 has 15 residues. CDR3 loop: CASSEWTGGNYGYTF. Written as DNA, the CDR3 is TGTGCCAGCAGTGAATGGACAGGGGGGAACTATGGCTACACCTTC.

This chain joins TRBV6-4 and TRBJ2-7; D perhaps matches TRBD2 (5 bases). The germline V gene encodes CDR1 MRHNA and CDR2 SNTAGT. There are 11 residues in the CDR3. Trimming pared 8 bases from V and 7 bases from J, leaving 12 bases between. The CDR3 is CASYLAREQYF. Here the CDR3 DNA reads TGTGCCAGCTATCTAGCACGGGAGCAGTACTTC.